A selection of T cell receptor beta chains follows, all from one sample in a study of Graves' ophthalmopathy and Graves' hyperthyroidism. Using its own MiXCR run on the multiplex PCR reads, TCRdb lists one record per CDR3 protein. The table has almost 750,000 distinct CDR3 sequences, 35% to 50% seen once; the top ten hold about 40%. The specimen was peripheral blood. Receptors were obtained from an adult man with Graves' ophthalmopathy. Each CDR3 is given with its conserved first and last residue. Each record gives: clone size, V gene, J gene, CDR3 length, D gene, CDR3 protein, CDR3 DNA. D genes are given only for firm matches. A clone size is listed for some rows: how often the clone was seen (once, few, many), or a class if it is expanded.

clone_size: NA
v_call: TRBV29-1
j_call: TRBJ2-5
cdr3_length: 8
d_call: NA
cdr3_aa: CSVRESFF
cdr3_nt: TGCAGCGTCAGGGAGAGCTTCTTC

clone_size: many
v_call: TRBV2
j_call: TRBJ1-5
cdr3_length: 15
d_call: NA
cdr3_aa: CASSPRTGRDQPQHF
cdr3_nt: TGTGCCAGCAGCCCTCGTACAGGGAGAGATCAGCCCCAGCATTTT

clone_size: few
v_call: TRBV9
j_call: TRBJ2-3
cdr3_length: 17
d_call: TRBD1
cdr3_aa: CASSASPYRGWTDTQYF
cdr3_nt: TGTGCCAGCAGCGCCTCGCCTTACAGGGGTTGGACAGATACGCAGTATTTT

clone_size: NA
v_call: TRBV2
j_call: TRBJ1-2
cdr3_length: 15
d_call: NA
cdr3_aa: CAWASGVSQNYGYTF
cdr3_nt: TGTGCCTGGGCCAGTGGTGTGTCCCAGAACTATGGCTACACCTTC

clone_size: many
v_call: TRBV4-2
j_call: TRBJ1-2
cdr3_length: 13
d_call: NA
cdr3_aa: CASSQARNYGYTF
cdr3_nt: TGTGCCAGCAGCCAAGCCCGTAACTATGGCTACACCTTC

clone_size: few
v_call: TRBV20-1
j_call: TRBJ2-7
cdr3_length: 13
d_call: TRBD2
cdr3_aa: CSASGTSGYEQYF
cdr3_nt: TGCAGTGCTAGCGGGACTAGCGGGTACGAGCAGTACTTC

clone_size: many
v_call: TRBV25-1
j_call: TRBJ1-1
cdr3_length: 15
d_call: TRBD1
cdr3_aa: CASSEFRGLGTEAFF
cdr3_nt: TGTGCCAGCAGTGAATTTAGGGGGCTTGGAACTGAAGCTTTCTTT

clone_size: NA
v_call: TRBV19
j_call: TRBJ2-5
cdr3_length: 16
d_call: TRBD2
cdr3_aa: CASSIFGGTVAETQYF
cdr3_nt: TGTGCCAGTAGTATCTTCGGGGGGACGGTGGCAGAGACCCAGTACTTC

clone_size: many
v_call: TRBV11-2
j_call: TRBJ2-7
cdr3_length: 13
d_call: NA
cdr3_aa: CASSIWRGYEQYF
cdr3_nt: TGTGCCAGCAGCATTTGGCGGGGCTACGAGCAGTACTTC

clone_size: few
v_call: TRBV29-1
j_call: TRBJ2-2
cdr3_length: 13
d_call: NA
cdr3_aa: CSVVGTPTGELFF
cdr3_nt: TGCAGCGTTGTAGGGACCCCCACCGGGGAGCTGTTTTTT

clone_size: NA
v_call: TRBV19
j_call: TRBJ2-2
cdr3_length: 16
d_call: NA
cdr3_aa: CASSIPAKGGTGELFF
cdr3_nt: TGTGCCAGTAGTATACCGGCCAAGGGGGGGACAGGGGAGCTGTTTTTT

clone_size: NA
v_call: TRBV9
j_call: TRBJ2-7
cdr3_length: 15
d_call: TRBD2
cdr3_aa: CASSVGNSGTYEQYF
cdr3_nt: TGTGCCAGCAGCGTAGGTAATAGCGGGACCTACGAGCAGTACTTC

clone_size: NA
v_call: TRBV15
j_call: TRBJ2-5
cdr3_length: 15
d_call: NA
cdr3_aa: CATSDLGGSRETQYF
cdr3_nt: TGTGCCACCAGCGATCTTGGGGGGTCGCGAGAGACCCAGTACTTC

clone_size: NA
v_call: TRBV6-6
j_call: TRBJ2-7
cdr3_length: 15
d_call: NA
cdr3_aa: CASSYLNGAPYEQYF
cdr3_nt: TGTGCCAGCAGTTACTTGAATGGAGCGCCCTACGAGCAGTACTTC

clone_size: many
v_call: TRBV7-2
j_call: TRBJ1-2
cdr3_length: 14
d_call: NA
cdr3_aa: CASSLGGGVRGYTF
cdr3_nt: TGTGCCAGCAGCTTAGGAGGTGGAGTGCGGGGCTACACCTTC

clone_size: NA
v_call: TRBV10-3
j_call: TRBJ2-7
cdr3_length: 11
d_call: NA
cdr3_aa: CAIRRGSGQYF
cdr3_nt: TGTGCCATCCGTCGGGGTAGCGGGCAGTACTTC

clone_size: NA
v_call: TRBV29-1
j_call: TRBJ2-6
cdr3_length: 13
d_call: NA
cdr3_aa: CSVTGPGANVLTF
cdr3_nt: TGCAGCGTTACAGGGCCTGGGGCCAACGTCCTGACTTTC

clone_size: many
v_call: TRBV24-1
j_call: TRBJ1-5
cdr3_length: 16
d_call: NA
cdr3_aa: CATSDFRQISNQPQHF
cdr3_nt: TGTGCCACCAGTGATTTTCGACAAATTAGCAATCAGCCCCAGCATTTT

clone_size: NA
v_call: TRBV9
j_call: TRBJ1-2
cdr3_length: 14
d_call: NA
cdr3_aa: CASRSGTRLYGYTF
cdr3_nt: TGTGCCAGCAGGTCCGGGACCCGCCTCTATGGCTACACCTTC

clone_size: many
v_call: TRBV24-1
j_call: TRBJ1-1
cdr3_length: 13
d_call: TRBD1
cdr3_aa: CATSVTGGTEAFF
cdr3_nt: TGTGCCACCAGCGTAACAGGGGGCACTGAAGCTTTCTTT

clone_size: NA
v_call: TRBV5-6
j_call: TRBJ1-2
cdr3_length: 12
d_call: NA
cdr3_aa: CASNLDSYGYTF
cdr3_nt: TGTGCCAGCAACCTGGACAGCTATGGCTACACCTTC

clone_size: few
v_call: TRBV7-2
j_call: TRBJ2-7
cdr3_length: 13
d_call: NA
cdr3_aa: CASSLGSGTEQYF
cdr3_nt: TGTGCCAGCAGCTTAGGGAGCGGTACGGAGCAGTACTTC

clone_size: NA
v_call: TRBV10-3
j_call: TRBJ1-1
cdr3_length: 14
d_call: NA
cdr3_aa: CAISYSRPSSEAFF
cdr3_nt: TGTGCCATCAGTTACTCGAGGCCATCGAGTGAAGCTTTCTTT

clone_size: many
v_call: TRBV15
j_call: TRBJ1-4
cdr3_length: 17
d_call: TRBD1
cdr3_aa: CATSRSGQGARGEKLFF
cdr3_nt: TGTGCCACCAGCAGATCGGGACAGGGGGCGCGGGGTGAAAAACTGTTTTTT

clone_size: NA
v_call: TRBV7-6
j_call: TRBJ1-6
cdr3_length: 15
d_call: TRBD1
cdr3_aa: CASSLQGVRNSPLHF
cdr3_nt: TGTGCCAGCAGCTTACAGGGGGTTCGCAATTCACCCCTCCACTTT

clone_size: NA
v_call: TRBV7-2
j_call: TRBJ1-4
cdr3_length: 14
d_call: NA
cdr3_aa: CASSLGSSNEKLFF
cdr3_nt: TGTGCCAGCAGCTTAGGTAGCAGTAATGAAAAACTGTTTTTT

clone_size: NA
v_call: TRBV7-3
j_call: TRBJ2-7
cdr3_length: 13
d_call: NA
cdr3_aa: CASSPDTDYEQYF
cdr3_nt: TGTGCCAGCAGCCCTGACACGGACTACGAGCAGTACTTC

clone_size: many
v_call: TRBV7-9
j_call: TRBJ2-5
cdr3_length: 15
d_call: TRBD2
cdr3_aa: CASSRTSGVGETQYF
cdr3_nt: TGTGCCAGCAGCCGGACTAGCGGGGTGGGAGAGACCCAGTACTTC

clone_size: once
v_call: TRBV2
j_call: TRBJ2-6
cdr3_length: 14
d_call: NA
cdr3_aa: CASSNWAGANVLTF
cdr3_nt: TGTGCCAGCAGTAACTGGGCTGGGGCCAACGTCCTGACTTTC

clone_size: NA
v_call: TRBV24-1
j_call: TRBJ1-5
cdr3_length: 13
d_call: TRBD1
cdr3_aa: CASSDRASQPQHF
cdr3_nt: TGTGCCAGCAGTGACAGGGCGAGTCAGCCCCAGCATTTT

clone_size: NA
v_call: TRBV29-1
j_call: TRBJ2-3
cdr3_length: 14
d_call: TRBD1
cdr3_aa: CSVGTGSITDTQYF
cdr3_nt: TGCAGCGTTGGGACAGGCAGTATCACAGATACGCAGTATTTT

clone_size: few
v_call: TRBV10-2
j_call: TRBJ1-5
cdr3_length: 14
d_call: NA
cdr3_aa: CASVGAGQNQPQHF
cdr3_nt: TGCGCCAGCGTTGGGGCGGGGCAAAATCAGCCCCAGCATTTT